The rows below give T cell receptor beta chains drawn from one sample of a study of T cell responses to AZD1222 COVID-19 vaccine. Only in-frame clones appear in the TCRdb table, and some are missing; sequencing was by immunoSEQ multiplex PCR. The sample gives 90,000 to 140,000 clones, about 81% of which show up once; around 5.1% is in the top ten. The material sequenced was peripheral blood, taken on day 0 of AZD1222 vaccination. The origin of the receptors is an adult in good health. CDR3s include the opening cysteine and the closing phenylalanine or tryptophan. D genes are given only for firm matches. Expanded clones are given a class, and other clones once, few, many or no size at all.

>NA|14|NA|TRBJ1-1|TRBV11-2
CASSRDPADTEAFF
TGTGCCAGCAGCCGGGATCCCGCGGACACTGAAGCTTTCTTT
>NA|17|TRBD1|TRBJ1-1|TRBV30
CAWSDGQGVPRGTEAFF
TGTGCCTGGAGTGATGGACAGGGGGTGCCTCGAGGCACTGAAGCTTTCTTT
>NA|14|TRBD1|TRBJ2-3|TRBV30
CAWSAGGKGDTQYF
TGTGCCTGGAGTGCAGGGGGTAAGGGAGATACGCAGTATTTT
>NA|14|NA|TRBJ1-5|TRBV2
CASTMEGGTEPQHF
TGTGCCAGCACCATGGAGGGAGGTACAGAGCCCCAGCATTTT
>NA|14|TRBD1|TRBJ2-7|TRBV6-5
CASRAKTGVPEQYF
TGTGCCAGCAGGGCGAAGACAGGGGTCCCAGAACAGTACTTC
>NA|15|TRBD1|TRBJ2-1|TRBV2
CASSEDRGLRNEQFF
TGTGCCAGCAGTGAGGACAGGGGGCTTAGAAATGAGCAGTTCTTC
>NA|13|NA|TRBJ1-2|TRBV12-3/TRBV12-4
CASSPTINYGYTF
TGTGCCAGCAGCCCAACTATAAACTATGGCTACACCTTC
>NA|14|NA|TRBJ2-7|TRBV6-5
CASSYPGLPYEQYF
TGTGCCAGCAGTTACCCGGGACTCCCCTACGAGCAGTACTTC
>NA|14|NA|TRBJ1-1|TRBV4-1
CASSQDLGYSEAFF
TGCGCCAGCAGCCAAGATTTGGGGTATTCTGAAGCTTTCTTT
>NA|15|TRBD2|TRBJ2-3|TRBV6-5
CASRGLAGRTDTQYF
TGTGCCAGCAGAGGACTAGCTGGTCGGACAGATACGCAGTATTTT
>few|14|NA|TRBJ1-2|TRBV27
CASSPDRYNYGYTF
TGTGCCAGCAGCCCTGACAGGTACAACTATGGCTACACCTTC
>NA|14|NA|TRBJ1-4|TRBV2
CASSSNYNNEKLFF
TGTGCCAGCAGTTCAAACTACAATAATGAAAAACTGTTTTTT
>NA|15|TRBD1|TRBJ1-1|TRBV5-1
CASSPHGQGYTEAFF
TGCGCCAGCAGCCCTCATGGACAGGGCTACACTGAAGCTTTCTTT
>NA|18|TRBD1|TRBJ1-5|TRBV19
CASSRARTGGFSNQPQHF
TGTGCCAGTAGTAGGGCAAGGACAGGGGGTTTTAGCAATCAGCCCCAGCATTTT
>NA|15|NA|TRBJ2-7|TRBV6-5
CASSYTVDGDYEQYF
TGTGCCAGCAGTTACACCGTGGACGGAGACTACGAGCAGTACTTC
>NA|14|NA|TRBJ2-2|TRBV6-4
CASSPDSHTGELFF
TGTGCCAGCAGTCCTGACAGTCACACCGGGGAGCTGTTTTTT
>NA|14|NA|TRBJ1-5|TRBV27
CASRGGGGNQPQHF
TGTGCCAGCAGGGGCGGGGGAGGCAATCAGCCCCAGCATTTT
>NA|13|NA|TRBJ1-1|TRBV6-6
CASSYSIQVEAFF
TGTGCCAGCAGTTACTCGATCCAGGTTGAAGCTTTCTTT